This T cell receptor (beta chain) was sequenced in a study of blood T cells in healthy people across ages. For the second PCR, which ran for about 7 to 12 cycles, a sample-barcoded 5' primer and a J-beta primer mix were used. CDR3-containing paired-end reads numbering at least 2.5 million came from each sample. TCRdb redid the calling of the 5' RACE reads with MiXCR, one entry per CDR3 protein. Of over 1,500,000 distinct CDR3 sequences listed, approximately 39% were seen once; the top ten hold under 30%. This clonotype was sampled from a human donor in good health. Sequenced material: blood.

CDR3 sequence: CASSLGRGLDYGYTF. DNA of the CDR3: TGTGCCAGCAGCTTGGGTAGGGGGCTTGACTATGGCTACACCTTC. The V and J genes are TRBV5-5 and TRBJ1-2; 7 bases match TRBD1. Per the germline V gene, CDR1 is SGHKS and CDR2 is YYEKEE (reference sequence). There are 15 residues in the CDR3. J was trimmed by 3 bases and V by 0 bases; bases with no gene match: 5.